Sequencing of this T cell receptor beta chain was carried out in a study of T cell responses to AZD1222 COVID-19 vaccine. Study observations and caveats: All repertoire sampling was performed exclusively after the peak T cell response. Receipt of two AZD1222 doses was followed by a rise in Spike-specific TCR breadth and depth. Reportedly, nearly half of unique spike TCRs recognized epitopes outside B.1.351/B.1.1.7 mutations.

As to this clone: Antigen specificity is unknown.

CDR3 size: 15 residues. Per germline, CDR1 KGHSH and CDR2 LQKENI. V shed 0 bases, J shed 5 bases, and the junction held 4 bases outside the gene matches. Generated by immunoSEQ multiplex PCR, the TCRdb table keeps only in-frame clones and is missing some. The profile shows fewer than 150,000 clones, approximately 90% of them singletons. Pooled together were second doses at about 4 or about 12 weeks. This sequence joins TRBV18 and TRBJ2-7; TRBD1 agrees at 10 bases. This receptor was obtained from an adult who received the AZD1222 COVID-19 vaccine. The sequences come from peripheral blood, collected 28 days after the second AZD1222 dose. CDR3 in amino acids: CASSPPTGGGDEQYF. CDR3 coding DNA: TGTGCCAGCTCACCACCGACAGGGGGCGGGGACGAGCAGTACTTC.